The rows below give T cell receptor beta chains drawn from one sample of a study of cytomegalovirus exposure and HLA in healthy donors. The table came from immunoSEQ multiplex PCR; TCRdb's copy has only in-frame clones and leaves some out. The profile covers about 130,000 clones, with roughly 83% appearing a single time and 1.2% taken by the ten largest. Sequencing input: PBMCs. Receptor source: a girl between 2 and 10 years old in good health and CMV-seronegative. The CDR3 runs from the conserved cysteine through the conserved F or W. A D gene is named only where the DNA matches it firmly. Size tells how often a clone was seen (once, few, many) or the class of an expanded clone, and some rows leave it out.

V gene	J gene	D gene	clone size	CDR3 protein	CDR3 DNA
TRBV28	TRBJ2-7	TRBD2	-	CASTGRKRELSYEQYF	TGTGCCAGCACCGGGAGAAAGCGGGAGTTATCCTACGAGCAGTACTTC
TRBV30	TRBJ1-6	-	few	CAWSTTDGVFYNSPLHF	TGTGCCTGGAGTACAACAGACGGGGTTTTTTATAATTCACCCCTCCACTTT
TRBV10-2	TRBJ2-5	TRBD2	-	CASSPTSLETQYF	TGCGCCAGCAGCCCGACTAGCCTGGAGACCCAGTACTTC
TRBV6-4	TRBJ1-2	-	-	CASSDGSPTGKLGYTF	TGTGCCAGCAGTGACGGAAGCCCCACAGGCAAGTTGGGCTACACCTTC
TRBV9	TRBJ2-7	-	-	CASSVQGGVDEQYF	TGTGCCAGCAGCGTACAGGGGGGAGTGGACGAGCAGTACTTC
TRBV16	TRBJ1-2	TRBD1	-	CASSQVDGQGAQGYTF	TGTGCCAGCAGCCAGGTCGACGGACAGGGGGCGCAAGGCTACACCTTC
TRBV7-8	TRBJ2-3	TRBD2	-	CASSAPTSGRFVADTQYF	TGTGCCAGCAGCGCCCCGACTAGCGGGAGGTTTGTCGCAGATACGCAGTATTTT
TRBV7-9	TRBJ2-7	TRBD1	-	CASTDRDSLYEQYF	TGTGCCTCAACCGACCGGGACAGCCTATACGAGCAGTACTTC
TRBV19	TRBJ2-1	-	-	CASTPSLGPWYNEQFF	TGTGCCAGTACCCCATCCCTTGGGCCTTGGTACAATGAGCAGTTCTTC
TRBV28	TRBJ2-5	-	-	CASSYRGQETQYF	TGTGCCAGCAGTTATCGGGGTCAAGAGACCCAGTACTTC
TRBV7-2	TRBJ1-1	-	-	CASSLGAKGEAEAFF	TGTGCCAGCAGCTTAGGTGCAAAAGGGGAGGCTGAAGCTTTCTTT
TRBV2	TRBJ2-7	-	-	CASSATGSVEQYF	TGTGCCAGCAGCGCTACAGGGTCTGTCGAGCAGTACTTC
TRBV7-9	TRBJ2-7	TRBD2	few	CASSPLIAGYEQYF	TGTGCCAGCAGCCCTCTAATAGCGGGCTACGAGCAGTACTTC
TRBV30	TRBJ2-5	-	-	CALTSLGTGSEGQQYF	TGTGCCCTCACCTCCCTAGGAACCGGATCGGAAGGACAGCAGTACTTC
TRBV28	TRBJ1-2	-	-	CASSRQSYGYTF	TGTGCCAGCAGCCGACAGAGCTATGGCTACACCTTC
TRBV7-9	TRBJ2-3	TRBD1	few	CASTWTGNTDTQYF	TGTGCCAGCACTTGGACAGGGAACACAGATACGCAGTATTTT
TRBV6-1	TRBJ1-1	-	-	CASSDPGEGWGTEAFF	TGTGCCAGCAGTGATCCCGGGGAGGGCTGGGGGACTGAAGCTTTCTTT